The rows below give T cell receptor beta chains drawn from one sample of a study of CD8 T cells in Susac syndrome. In TCRdb, the immunoSEQ multiplex PCR reads were re-called with MiXCR into one record per CDR3 protein. This sample has roughly 120,000 distinct CDR3 sequences, with 85% to 95% found just once. The source material was CD8+ T cells from PBMCs. These receptors came from a human donor with multiple sclerosis. Both conserved end residues are trimmed from each CDR3.

j_call	v_call	cdr3_aa
TRBJ2-5	TRBV28	ASSLPREQSQETQY
TRBJ2-5	TRBV27	ASRFIGAETQY
TRBJ2-1	TRBV28	ASSPNYNEQF
TRBJ1-4	TRBV15	ATSIFGSTNEKLF
TRBJ1-5	TRBV20-1	SARDIGDVVRSNQPQH
TRBJ1-2	TRBV20-1	SAPDGYSGYGYT
TRBJ1-6	TRBV3-1	ASSPRDRSPLH
TRBJ1-5	TRBV20-1	SASDGNQPQH
TRBJ2-5	TRBV13	ASSRGIQETQY
TRBJ1-5	TRBV12-5	ASGNRQGGQPQH
TRBJ2-6	TRBV12-3/TRBV12-4	ASSYDPGWGSGANVLT
TRBJ2-5	TRBV28	ASRGLLGKETQY
TRBJ2-7	TRBV6-2/TRBV6-3	ASSSDRERYEQY
TRBJ1-2	TRBV7-9	ASSPPGTTNYGYT
TRBJ1-5	TRBV23-1	ASTHGAGEPQH
TRBJ2-3	TRBV14	ASSVPLAGAVPDTQY
TRBJ2-1	TRBV28	ASDTGSGLNEQF
TRBJ2-3	TRBV13	ASSLDQRPDTQY
TRBJ2-1	TRBV12-3/TRBV12-4	ASTLNGQGYNEQF
TRBJ2-7	TRBV5-8	ASSHRVGFLEQY
TRBJ2-3	TRBV27	ATRRGAGTSTDTQY
TRBJ1-5	TRBV6-1	ASSEAWGFGQPQH
TRBJ2-1	TRBV30	AWSISGGLNEQF
TRBJ1-5	TRBV29-1	SVVRVNQPQH
TRBJ2-7	TRBV28	ASMDRDDPYEQY
TRBJ2-1	TRBV2	AGSWGRTSGSRYNEQF
TRBJ2-3	TRBV9	ASSPDRGTQY
TRBJ1-1	TRBV7-9	ASSLAGSLNTEAF
TRBJ2-2	TRBV30	AWSVNRFANTGELF
TRBJ1-2	TRBV27	ASSPWGTDLDGYT
TRBJ2-2	TRBV7-9	ASSLEWGANTGELF
TRBJ1-3	TRBV7-9	ASYLGDDGSGNTIY
TRBJ2-5	TRBV4-1	ASSRGTGQETQY
TRBJ2-1	TRBV24-1	ATRGGTYNEQF
TRBJ2-7	TRBV4-1	ASSQGHRSRVIYEQY
TRBJ2-5	TRBV6-5	ASAYSDGATQY
TRBJ1-5	TRBV7-8	ASSFRRGQPQH
TRBJ2-7	TRBV10-3	AISESAGKGYEQY
TRBJ1-1	TRBV28	ASSFGGRGIMNTEAF
TRBJ2-3	TRBV5-1	ASTPDVRGRYTDTQY
TRBJ2-7	TRBV12-3/TRBV12-4	ASSFEGQGAGPYEQY
TRBJ2-5	TRBV4-1	ASSPPWRDSLSETQY
TRBJ2-1	TRBV15	ATSRENEQF
TRBJ2-2	TRBV5-1	ASRPEPNTGELF
TRBJ2-1	TRBV15	ATSSHRGPNEQF
TRBJ2-4	TRBV13	ASSLGLAKNIQY
TRBJ1-1	TRBV7-9	ASSSPLSGSAEAF
TRBJ1-2	TRBV7-8	ASSLHRDTRREGYT
TRBJ1-3	TRBV30	AWSFDLRGNTIY
TRBJ2-1	TRBV9	ASSVNWGGTRPYNEQF